This T cell receptor beta chain was sequenced during a study of T cells in Graves' hyperthyroidism and ophthalmopathy. Patients were excluded for uncontrolled infection, other autoimmune disease, pregnancy or lactation. TCR beta CDR3 regions were amplified from RNA. The HTBI set primed first-round TCR CDR3 RT-PCR. MiXCR, run by TCRdb on the multiplex PCR reads, gives a single entry per CDR3 protein. This sample carries about 640,000 distinct CDR3 sequences, about 45% of them seen once, and the ten largest clones take roughly 7.2%. The J segment lost 6 bases and the V segment lost 7 bases, leaving 5 bases of the junction unmatched. The CDR3 sequence is 12 residues long. CDR1 and CDR2 (germline): SQVTM, ANQGSEA.

The sample comprised peripheral blood or thyroid tissue (not recorded which). The V call is TRBV29-1, the J call TRBJ2-4; the match to TRBD1 covers 8 bases. The origin of this receptor is an adult man with Graves' disease, either hyperthyroidism or ophthalmopathy (not recorded which). The DNA of the CDR3 is TGCAGCGCTGACAGGGGTCGAAACATTCAGTACTTC. Translating gives CSADRGRNIQYF.